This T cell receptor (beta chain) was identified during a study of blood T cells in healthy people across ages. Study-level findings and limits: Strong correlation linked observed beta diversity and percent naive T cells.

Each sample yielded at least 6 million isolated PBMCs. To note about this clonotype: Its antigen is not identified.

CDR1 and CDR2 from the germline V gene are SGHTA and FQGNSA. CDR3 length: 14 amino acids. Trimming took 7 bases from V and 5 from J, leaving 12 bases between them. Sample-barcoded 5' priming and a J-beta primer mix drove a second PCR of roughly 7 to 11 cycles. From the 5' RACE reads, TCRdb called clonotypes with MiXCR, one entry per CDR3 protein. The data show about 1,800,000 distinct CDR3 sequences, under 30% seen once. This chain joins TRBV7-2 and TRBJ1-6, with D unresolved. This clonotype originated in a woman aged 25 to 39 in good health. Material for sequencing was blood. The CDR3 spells CASTRSSDNSPLHF. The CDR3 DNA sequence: TGTGCCAGCACCAGGAGTTCCGATAATTCACCCCTCCACTTT.